This T cell receptor beta chain was identified in a study of T cells in Graves' hyperthyroidism and ophthalmopathy (dated by TCRdb to between 2017 and 2020). With regard to the full study: Peripheral blood was sampled at the time of initial diagnosis, prior to any treatment. Prospective prediction of ophthalmopathy was tested in an independent validation cohort of fewer than 20 hyperthyroidism patients and 17 patients who later progressed to ophthalmopathy. The 95 to 100 discovery patients were randomly divided into training and test sets at a 7:3 ratio. The study also compared thyroid tissue and blood T-cell repertoires from about six Graves' hyperthyroidism patients. A discovery cohort of about a hundred patients, about 44 with Graves' ophthalmopathy and fewer than 65 with stable Graves' hyperthyroidism, was used to find distinguishing TCR V-J signatures. The paper reports TCR Vbeta CDR3 sequencing of 130 to 150 peripheral blood samples: around 45 ophthalmopathy, over 70 hyperthyroidism and around 17 progressor patients. Following sampling, methimazole starting at 30 mg daily was given to hyperthyroidism patients, and high-dose intravenous methylprednisolone was given to ophthalmopathy patients.

V is shortened by 3 bases, J by 4 bases, and the region joining them spans 7 bases. The CDR3, cysteine through phenylalanine, is 13 amino acids long. Solely the CDR3 DNA is kept, with 39 bases framed from the first base. From a lookup of the germline V gene, CDR1 and CDR2 are ENHRY and SYGVKD. Amplification of TCR beta CDR3 regions was carried out from RNA transcripts. The TCR CDR3 was subjected to a first round of RT-PCR using the HTBI primer set and the Qiagen OneStep RT-PCR kit. Libraries were constructed in a second round of multiplex PCR, after which size selection and purification were carried out. The libraries were sequenced on an Illumina HiSeq2000 using paired-end 100 bp reads. The authors' analysis ran thus. SOAPnuke was used to process the raw data, throwing out any read that contained adapters or uncalled bases, had a mean Phred below 15, or lacked an exact constant-primer or identifier match. COPE v1.2.5 was used to merge high-quality paired reads, and clonotypes were defined as unique nucleotide sequences. MiTCR v1.1 was used to align the clonotypes against IMGT TRBV, TRBD and TRBJ reference segments. Only V-J combinations with frequency above 0.0001, covering approximately 99% of repertoires, were analysed. A TCS score was defined as the ratio of F50 (clonal expansion) to E x V (chaos), with BLOSUM62-based TCRdist applied between CDR3 peptides within each V-J. Welch's t-statistics and random forest reduced around 550 V-J features to 10 to 15, which were used in a naive Bayes classifier (R e1071). TCRdb reprocessing: public reads trimmed at Q25 with fastp, clones called with MiXCR, in-frame beta chains kept. One record per CDR3 amino acid sequence lists the most common genes and DNA. These V and J calls rely on TCRdb rather than the paper's analysis. The sample contains 350,000 or so distinct CDR3 sequences, around 20% of them found a single time. 50% to 65% of the sample belongs to the ten largest clones.

Overall results and qualifications from the work: Most expanded thyroid clonotypes (frequency above 0.001) were also found in blood, which suggests that blood repertoires may mirror thyroid immune responses. In cross-validation, a model built on a 13 V-J signature told ophthalmopathy apart from stable hyperthyroidism with 85% to 90% sensitivity and approximately 81% specificity, and in testing the same model reached 80%/75%. In validation, the model predicted progression to ophthalmopathy with 55% to 71% sensitivity and roughly 72% specificity, a median of about six months before onset. Sample size was not statistically predetermined, and blinding of investigators to group allocation was not performed.

This clonotype turned up a few times. The target of this receptor is not known. No per-base quality is available; no much larger clone lies one base away. Stable Graves' hyperthyroidism was defined as no progression to ophthalmopathy during 18 months of follow-up. Hyperthyroidism patients were newly diagnosed, with disease duration under 2 months, and aged 18 to 65 years. Any patient with an uncontrolled infection, another autoimmune disease, pregnancy or lactation was excluded. Clinical symptoms, serum thyroxine and TRAb, thyroid ultrasound, and orbital computed tomography formed the basis for the diagnoses. PBMCs were separated from 10 ml of fresh peripheral blood using Ficoll-Paque density gradient centrifugation. Total RNA was extracted using Trizol reagent, and RNA quality was assessed on an Agilent 2100 Bioanalyzer.

Recombination connected TRBV10-3 to TRBJ2-1; a confident D gene designation cannot be given. The sequenced sample consisted of blood. The TCR originated in a woman aged 45-60 years with Graves' hyperthyroidism. The DNA sequence is as follows: TGTGCCATCAGTGACGCGGAGTACAATGAGCAGTTCTTC. This translates into CAISDAEYNEQFF.